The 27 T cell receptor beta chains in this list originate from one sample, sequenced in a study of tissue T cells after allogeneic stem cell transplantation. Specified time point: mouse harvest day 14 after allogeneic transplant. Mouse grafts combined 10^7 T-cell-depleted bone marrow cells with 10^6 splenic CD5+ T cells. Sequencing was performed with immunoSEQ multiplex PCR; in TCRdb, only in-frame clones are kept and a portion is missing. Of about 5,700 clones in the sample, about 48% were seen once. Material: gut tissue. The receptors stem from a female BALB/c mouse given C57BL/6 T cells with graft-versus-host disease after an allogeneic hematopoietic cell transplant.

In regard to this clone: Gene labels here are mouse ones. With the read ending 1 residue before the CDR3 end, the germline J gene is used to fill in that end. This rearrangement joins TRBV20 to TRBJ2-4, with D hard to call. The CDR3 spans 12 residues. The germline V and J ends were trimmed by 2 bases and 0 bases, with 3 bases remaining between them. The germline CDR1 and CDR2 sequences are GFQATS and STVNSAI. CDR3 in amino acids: CGARSSQNTLYF. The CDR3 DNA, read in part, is TGTGGTGCTAGGTCTAGTCAAAACACCTTGTAC.

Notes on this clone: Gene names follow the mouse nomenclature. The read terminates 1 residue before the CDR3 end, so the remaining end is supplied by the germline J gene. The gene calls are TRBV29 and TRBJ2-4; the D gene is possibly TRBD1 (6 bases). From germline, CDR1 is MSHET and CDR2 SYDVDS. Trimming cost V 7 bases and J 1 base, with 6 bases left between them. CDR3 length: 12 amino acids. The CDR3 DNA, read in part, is TGTGCTAGCAACAGGGGTCAAAACACCTTGTAC. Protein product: CASNRGQNTLY. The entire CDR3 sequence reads CASNRGQNTLYF.

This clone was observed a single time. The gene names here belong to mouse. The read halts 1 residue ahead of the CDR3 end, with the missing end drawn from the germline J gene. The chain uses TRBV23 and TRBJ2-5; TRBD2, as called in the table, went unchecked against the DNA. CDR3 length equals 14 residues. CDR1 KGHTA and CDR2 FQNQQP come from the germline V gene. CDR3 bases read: TGCTCCAGCAGTCGGGGACTGGGGTTTGACACCCAGTAC. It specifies CSSSRGLGFDTQY. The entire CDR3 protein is CSSSRGLGFDTQYF.

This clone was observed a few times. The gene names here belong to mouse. The sequenced part of the CDR3 DNA is TGTGCCAGCAGCCAAACAGGGGGCGAAGGCGAAAGATTATTT. This codes for CASSQTGGEGERLF. The whole CDR3 is CASSQTGGEGERLFF. The chain employs TRBV2 and TRBJ1-4; 9 bases are a match to TRBD1. The read comes to an end 1 residue before the CDR3 does, leaving the germline J gene to fill in the end. The germline CDR1 and CDR2 sequences are LGHNA and YSYQKL. V lost 2 bases and J lost 7; bases outside the gene matches: 5. The CDR3 totals 15 residues.

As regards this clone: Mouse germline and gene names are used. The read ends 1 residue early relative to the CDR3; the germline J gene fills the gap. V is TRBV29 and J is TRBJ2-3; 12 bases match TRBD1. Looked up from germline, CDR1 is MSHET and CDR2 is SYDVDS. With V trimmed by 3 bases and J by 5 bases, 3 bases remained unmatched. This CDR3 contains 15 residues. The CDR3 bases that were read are TGTGCTAGCAGTTTTTGGGACAGGGGGCAAGAAACGCTGTAT. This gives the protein CASSFWDRGQETLY. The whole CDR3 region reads CASSFWDRGQETLYF.

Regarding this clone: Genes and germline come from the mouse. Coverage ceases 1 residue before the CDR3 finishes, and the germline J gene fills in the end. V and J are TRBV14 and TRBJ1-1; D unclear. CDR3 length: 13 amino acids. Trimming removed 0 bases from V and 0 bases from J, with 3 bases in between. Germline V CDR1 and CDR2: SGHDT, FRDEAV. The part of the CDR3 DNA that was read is TGTGCCAGCAGTTTCTCGGCAAACACAGAAGTCTTC. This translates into CASSFSANTEVF. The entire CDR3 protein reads CASSFSANTEVFF.

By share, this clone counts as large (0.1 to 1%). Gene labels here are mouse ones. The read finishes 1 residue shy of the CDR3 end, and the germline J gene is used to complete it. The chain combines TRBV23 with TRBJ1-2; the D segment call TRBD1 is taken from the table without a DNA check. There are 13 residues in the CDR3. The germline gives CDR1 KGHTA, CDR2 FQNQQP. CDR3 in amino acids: CSSSQTGDSDYTF. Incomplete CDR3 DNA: TGCTCCAGCAGTCAAACAGGGGACTCCGACTACACC.

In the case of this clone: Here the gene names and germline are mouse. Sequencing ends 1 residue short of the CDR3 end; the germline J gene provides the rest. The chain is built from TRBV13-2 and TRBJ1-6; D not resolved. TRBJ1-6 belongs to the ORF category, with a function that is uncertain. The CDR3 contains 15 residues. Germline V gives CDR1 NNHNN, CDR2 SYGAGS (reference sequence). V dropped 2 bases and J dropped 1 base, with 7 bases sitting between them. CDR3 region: CASGEGPSYNSPLYF. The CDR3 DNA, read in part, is TGTGCCAGCGGTGAAGGCCCATCCTATAATTCGCCCCTCTAC.

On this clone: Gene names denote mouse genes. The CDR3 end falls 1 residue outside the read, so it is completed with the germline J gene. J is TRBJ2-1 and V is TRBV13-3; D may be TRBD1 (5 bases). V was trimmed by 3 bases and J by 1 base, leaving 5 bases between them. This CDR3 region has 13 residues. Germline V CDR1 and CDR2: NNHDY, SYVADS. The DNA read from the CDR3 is TGTGCCAGCAGTGGGACAAACTATGCTGAGCAGTTC. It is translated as CASSGTNYAEQF. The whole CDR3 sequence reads CASSGTNYAEQFF.

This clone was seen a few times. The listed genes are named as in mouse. The DNA read from the CDR3 is TGTGCCAGCAGTCCGGCAATTTCCAACGAAAGATTATTT. It yields the protein CASSPAISNERLF. The full CDR3 is CASSPAISNERLFF. This rearrangement joins TRBV26 to TRBJ1-4; D uncertain. The read finishes 1 residue shy of the CDR3 end, and the germline J gene is used to complete it. CDR1 KGHPV and CDR2 FQNQEV come from the germline V gene (reference sequence). This CDR3 is 14 amino acids long. V was pared by 4 bases and J by 0 bases, with 6 bases between. Complete variable domain (other parts from reference TRBV26 and TRBJ1-4): NSKVIQTPRYLVKGQGQKAKMRCIPEKGHPVVFWYQQNKNNEFKFLINFQNQEVLQQIDMTEKRFSAECPSNSPCSLEIQSSEAGDSALYLCASSPAISNERLFFGHGTKLSVL.

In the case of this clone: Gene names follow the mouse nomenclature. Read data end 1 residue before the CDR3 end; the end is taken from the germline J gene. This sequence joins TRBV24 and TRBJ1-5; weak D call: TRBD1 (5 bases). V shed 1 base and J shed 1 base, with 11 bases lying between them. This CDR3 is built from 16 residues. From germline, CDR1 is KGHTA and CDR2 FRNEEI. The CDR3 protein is CASSLWGKGNNQAPLF. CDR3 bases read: TGTGCCAGCAGTCTGTGGGGGAAAGGGAACAACCAGGCTCCGCTT.

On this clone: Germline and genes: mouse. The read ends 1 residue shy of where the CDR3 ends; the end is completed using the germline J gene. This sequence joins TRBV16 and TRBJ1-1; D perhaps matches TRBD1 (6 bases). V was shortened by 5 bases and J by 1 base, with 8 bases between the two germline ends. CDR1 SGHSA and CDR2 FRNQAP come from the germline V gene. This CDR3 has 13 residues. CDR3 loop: CASSPTGNTEVFF. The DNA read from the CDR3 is TGTGCAAGCAGCCCGACAGGGAACACAGAAGTCTTC.

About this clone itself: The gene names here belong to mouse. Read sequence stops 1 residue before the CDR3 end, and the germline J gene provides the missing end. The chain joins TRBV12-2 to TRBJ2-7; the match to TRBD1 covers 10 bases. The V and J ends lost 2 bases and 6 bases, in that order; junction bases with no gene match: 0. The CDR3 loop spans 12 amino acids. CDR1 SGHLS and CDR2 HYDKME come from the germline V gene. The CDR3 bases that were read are TGTGCCAGCTCTCGGGACAGGGGTGAACAGTAC. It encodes CASSRDRGEQY. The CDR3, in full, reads CASSRDRGEQYF.

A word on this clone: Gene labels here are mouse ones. Partial CDR3 DNA: TGCTCCAGCAGTCAAAGGACTGGGGGCTCCTATGAACAGTAC. The encoded protein is CSSSQRTGGSYEQY. In full, the CDR3 reads CSSSQRTGGSYEQYF. The chain has TRBV23 and TRBJ2-7; the D segment call TRBD2 is taken from the table without a DNA check. The CDR3 goes on 1 residue after the read ends, and that part is filled in from the germline J gene. The length of the CDR3 is 15 residues. Germline V gene lookup returns CDR1 KGHTA and CDR2 FQNQQP.

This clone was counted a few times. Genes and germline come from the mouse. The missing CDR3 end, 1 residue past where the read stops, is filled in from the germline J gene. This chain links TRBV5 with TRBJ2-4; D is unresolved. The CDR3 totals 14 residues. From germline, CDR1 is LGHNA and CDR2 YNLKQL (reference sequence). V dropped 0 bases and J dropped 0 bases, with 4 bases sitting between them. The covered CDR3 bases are TGTGCCAGCAGCCAAGATCCAAGTCAAAACACCTTGTAC. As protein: CASSQDPSQNTLY. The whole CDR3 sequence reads CASSQDPSQNTLYF.

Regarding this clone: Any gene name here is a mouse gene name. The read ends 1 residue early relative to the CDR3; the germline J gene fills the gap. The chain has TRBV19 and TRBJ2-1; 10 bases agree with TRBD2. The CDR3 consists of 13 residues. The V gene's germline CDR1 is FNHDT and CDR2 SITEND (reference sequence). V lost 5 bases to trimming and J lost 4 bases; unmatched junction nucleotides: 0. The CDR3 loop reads CASRLGGYAEQFF. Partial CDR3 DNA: TGTGCCAGCAGACTGGGGGGGTATGCTGAGCAGTTC.

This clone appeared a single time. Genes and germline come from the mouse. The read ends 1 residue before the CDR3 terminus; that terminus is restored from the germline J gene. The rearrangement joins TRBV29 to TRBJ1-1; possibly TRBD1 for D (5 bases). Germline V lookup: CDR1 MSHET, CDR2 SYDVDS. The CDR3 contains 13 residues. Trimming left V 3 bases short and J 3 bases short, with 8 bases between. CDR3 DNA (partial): TGTGCTAGCAGTTTTGGCAGGGACACAGAAGTCTTC. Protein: CASSFGRDTEVF. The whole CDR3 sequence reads CASSFGRDTEVFF. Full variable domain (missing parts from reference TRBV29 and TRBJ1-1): DMKVTQMPRYLIKRMGENVLLECGQDMSHETMYWYRQDPGLGLQLIYISYDVDSNSEGDIPKGYRVSRKKREHFSLILDSAKTNQTSVYFCASSFGRDTEVFFGKGTRLTVV.

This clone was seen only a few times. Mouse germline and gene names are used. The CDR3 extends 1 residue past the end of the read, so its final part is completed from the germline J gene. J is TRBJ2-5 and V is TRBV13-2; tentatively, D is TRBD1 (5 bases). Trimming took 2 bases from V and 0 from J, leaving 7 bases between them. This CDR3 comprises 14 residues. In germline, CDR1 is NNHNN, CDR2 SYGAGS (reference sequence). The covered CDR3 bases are TGTGCCAGCGGTGAGAGGGGAAACCAAGACACCCAGTAC. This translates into CASGERGNQDTQY. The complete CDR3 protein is CASGERGNQDTQYF.

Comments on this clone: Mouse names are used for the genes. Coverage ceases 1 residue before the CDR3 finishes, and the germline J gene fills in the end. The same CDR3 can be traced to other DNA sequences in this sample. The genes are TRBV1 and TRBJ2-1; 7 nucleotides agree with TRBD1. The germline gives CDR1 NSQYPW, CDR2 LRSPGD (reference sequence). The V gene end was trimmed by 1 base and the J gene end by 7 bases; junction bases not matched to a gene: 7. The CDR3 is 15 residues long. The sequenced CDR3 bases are TGCACCTGCAGTGCAGCAGGGGGTGCCTACGCTGAGCAGTTC. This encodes CTCSAAGGAYAEQF. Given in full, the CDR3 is CTCSAAGGAYAEQFF.

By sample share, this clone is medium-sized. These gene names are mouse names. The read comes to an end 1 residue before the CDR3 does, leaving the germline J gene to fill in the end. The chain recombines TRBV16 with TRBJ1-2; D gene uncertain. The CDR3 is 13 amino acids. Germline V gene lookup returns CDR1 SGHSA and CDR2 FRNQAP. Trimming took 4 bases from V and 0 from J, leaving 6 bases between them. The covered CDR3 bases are TGTGCAAGCAGCTCCCAAGCAAACTCCGACTACACC. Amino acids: CASSSQANSDYT. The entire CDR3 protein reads CASSSQANSDYTF. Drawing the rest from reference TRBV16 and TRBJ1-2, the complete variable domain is NAGVIQTPRHKVTGKGQEATLWCEPISGHSAVFWYRQTIVQGLEFLTYFRNQAPIDDSGMPKERFSAQMPNQSHSTLKIQSTQPQDSAVYLCASSSQANSDYTFGSGTRLLVI.

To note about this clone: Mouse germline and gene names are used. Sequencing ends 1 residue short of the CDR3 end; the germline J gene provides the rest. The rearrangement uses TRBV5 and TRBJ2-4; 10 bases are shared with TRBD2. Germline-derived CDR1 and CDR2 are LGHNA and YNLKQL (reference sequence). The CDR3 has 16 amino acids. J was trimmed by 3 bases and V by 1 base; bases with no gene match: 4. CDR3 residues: CASSQVWGGAQNTLYF. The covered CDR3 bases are TGTGCCAGCAGCCAAGTCTGGGGGGGCGCCCAAAACACCTTGTAC.

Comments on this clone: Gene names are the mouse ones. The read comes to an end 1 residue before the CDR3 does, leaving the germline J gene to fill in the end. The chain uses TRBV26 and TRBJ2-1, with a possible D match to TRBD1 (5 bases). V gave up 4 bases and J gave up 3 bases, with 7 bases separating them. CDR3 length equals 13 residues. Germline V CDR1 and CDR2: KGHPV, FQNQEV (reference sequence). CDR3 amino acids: CASSPTVYAEQFF. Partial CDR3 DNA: TGTGCCAGCAGTCCGACAGTCTATGCTGAGCAGTTC.

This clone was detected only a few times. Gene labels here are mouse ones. The chain's CDR3 is CASSLGTANSGNTLYF. CDR3 DNA, as far as it was read: TGTGCCAGCAGTCTAGGGACAGCAAATTCTGGAAATACGCTCTAT. The chain links TRBV26 to TRBJ1-3; 7 bases agree with TRBD1. The sequenced fragment ends 1 residue before the CDR3 boundary, so the rest is inferred from the germline J gene. CDR1 and CDR2 (germline): KGHPV, FQNQEV (reference sequence). The V segment lost 3 bases and the J segment 0 bases; nucleotides outside the gene matches: 5. This CDR3 contains 16 residues.

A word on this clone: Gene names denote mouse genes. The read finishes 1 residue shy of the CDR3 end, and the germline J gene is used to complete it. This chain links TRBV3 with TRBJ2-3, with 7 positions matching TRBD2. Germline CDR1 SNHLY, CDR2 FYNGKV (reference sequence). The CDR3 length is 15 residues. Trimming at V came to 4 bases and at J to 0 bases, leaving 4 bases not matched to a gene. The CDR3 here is CASSSLGRSAETLYF. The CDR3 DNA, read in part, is TGTGCCAGCAGCTCACTGGGGCGTAGTGCAGAAACGCTGTAT.

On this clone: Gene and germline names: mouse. The chain's CDR3 is CASSRDTNERLFF. CDR3 DNA (partial): TGTGCCAGCAGTCGGGACACAAACGAAAGATTATTT. The gene calls are TRBV26 and TRBJ1-4, with a weak D call TRBD1 (6 bases). The CDR3 end is not reached by the read, which stops 1 residue before it; the germline J gene fills it in. This CDR3 is built from 13 residues. Germline CDR1 KGHPV, CDR2 FQNQEV (reference sequence). V gave up 4 bases and J gave up 5 bases, with 8 bases separating them. The full variable domain, rest sourced from reference TRBV26 and TRBJ1-4, is NSKVIQTPRYLVKGQGQKAKMRCIPEKGHPVVFWYQQNKNNEFKFLINFQNQEVLQQIDMTEKRFSAECPSNSPCSLEIQSSEAGDSALYLCASSRDTNERLFFGHGTKLSVL.

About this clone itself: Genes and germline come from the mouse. CDR3 DNA (partial): TGCACCTGCAGTGCAGGGTATTCCTATAATTCGCCCCTCTAC. This sequence encodes CTCSAGYSYNSPLY. The whole CDR3 is CTCSAGYSYNSPLYF. V and J are TRBV1 and TRBJ1-6; D gene unclear. The read terminates 1 residue before the CDR3 end, so the remaining end is supplied by the germline J gene. TRBJ1-6 is noted as an ORF with a role that remains uncertain. Per the germline V gene, CDR1 is NSQYPW and CDR2 is LRSPGD (reference sequence). V shed 1 base and J shed 0 bases, with 4 bases lying between them. The CDR3 runs to 15 residues.

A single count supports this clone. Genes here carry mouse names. The covered CDR3 bases are TGTGCCAGCAGCTTCCGGGACTGGAGGGGCGGGGAACAGTAC. Residues: CASSFRDWRGGEQY. In full, the CDR3 reads CASSFRDWRGGEQYF. This chain links TRBV4 with TRBJ2-7; 8 positions agree with TRBD2. The observed sequence ends 1 residue before the CDR3 terminus, with the missing tail filled in from the germline J gene. J lost 7 bases, V lost 4 bases, and 12 bases had no gene match. This CDR3 is 15 amino acids long. The germline gives CDR1 LGHDT, CDR2 YNNKQL (reference sequence).